A selection of T cell receptor beta chains follows, all from one sample in a study of cytotoxic CD8 clonotypes in ibrutinib-treated CLL. Assay used: immunoSEQ multiplex PCR; TCRdb lists only in-frame clones, some missing. The sample records 70,000 to 85,000 clones, around 80% being singletons. The source was PBMCs, collected at disease progression, from a patient treated with ibrutinib. These receptors were collected from a human donor with chronic lymphocytic leukemia. The CDR3 runs from the conserved cysteine through the conserved F or W. A D gene is named only where the DNA matches it firmly. For some rows the clone size is stated as once, few or many, or as a class when expanded; others skip it.

>TRBV15|-|-|16|TRBJ2-1
CATSRGGASSYNEQFF
TGTGCCACCAGCAGAGGCGGGGCCAGCTCCTACAATGAGCAGTTCTTC
>TRBV19|-|TRBD2|13|TRBJ2-3
CASSIGGADTQYF
TGTGCCAGTAGTATTGGGGGGGCAGATACGCAGTATTTT
>TRBV2|few|-|11|TRBJ1-2
CASSEANGYTF
TGTGCCAGCAGTGAAGCAAATGGCTACACCTTC
>TRBV28|-|-|12|TRBJ1-1
CASSPGHTEAFF
TGTGCCAGCAGTCCCGGCCACACTGAAGCTTTCTTT
>TRBV6-5|-|TRBD1|14|TRBJ2-2
CASSPGQDAGELFF
TGTGCCAGCAGTCCGGGACAGGACGCCGGGGAGCTGTTTTTT
>TRBV5-1|-|TRBD1|13|TRBJ2-7
CACGQGDRYEQYF
TGCGCCTGCGGACAGGGGGATCGCTACGAGCAGTACTTC
>TRBV12-5|-|-|17|TRBJ1-5
CASGLVSWGGEAQPQHF
TGTGCTAGTGGTTTGGTATCATGGGGGGGCGAGGCTCAGCCCCAGCATTTT
>TRBV4-1|few|-|18|TRBJ2-6
CASSQDPGGGSGANVLTF
TGCGCCAGCAGCCAAGATCCCGGGGGAGGCTCTGGGGCCAACGTCCTGACTTTC
>TRBV13|-|TRBD2|15|TRBJ2-4
CASSLRAGVKNIQYF
TGTGCCAGCAGCTTGAGAGCGGGGGTCAAAAACATTCAGTACTTC
>TRBV29-1|-|-|11|TRBJ2-3
CSVATGDTQYF
TGCAGCGTCGCGACAGGAGATACGCAGTATTTT
>TRBV6-5|-|-|16|TRBJ1-1
CASSYSYLRMNTEAFF
TGTGCCAGCAGTTACTCGTATCTTAGAATGAACACTGAAGCTTTCTTT
>TRBV19|-|-|13|TRBJ1-2
CASSIAVLSGYTF
TGTGCCAGTAGTATAGCGGTTCTCTCGGGCTACACCTTC
>TRBV29-1|-|TRBD2|17|TRBJ2-7
CSAPTQGLAVRIDEQYF
TGCAGCGCTCCCACCCAGGGACTAGCGGTGCGAATTGACGAGCAGTACTTC
>TRBV14|-|-|15|TRBJ1-4
CASSQYGQTNEKLFF
TGTGCCAGCAGCCAATACGGGCAGACTAATGAAAAACTGTTTTTT
>TRBV25-1|-|-|13|TRBJ1-5
CASSELVGQPQHF
TGTGCCAGCAGTGAATTAGTGGGTCAGCCCCAGCATTTT
>TRBV19|-|-|11|TRBJ2-5
CASSAAETQYF
TGTGCCAGTAGTGCCGCAGAGACCCAGTACTTC
>TRBV5-1|-|TRBD1|15|TRBJ2-7
CASSLSAGGPYEQYF
TGCGCCAGCAGCTTGTCGGCAGGGGGCCCCTACGAGCAGTACTTC
>TRBV2|-|-|15|TRBJ2-7
CASSERPHDSYEQYF
TGTGCCAGCAGTGAACGGCCTCACGACTCCTACGAGCAGTACTTC
>TRBV5-1|-|-|15|TRBJ1-3
CASSFSRLSGNTIYF
TGCGCCAGCAGCTTCTCCCGCCTCTCTGGAAACACCATATATTTT
>TRBV7-2|-|TRBD1|15|TRBJ1-2
CASSGDRGRVGGYTF
TGTGCCAGCAGCGGAGACAGGGGGCGAGTGGGTGGCTACACCTTC
>TRBV7-9|-|-|17|TRBJ2-5
CASSRGIQLNSKETQYF
TGTGCCAGCAGCCGGGGGATCCAACTCAATTCGAAAGAGACCCAGTACTTC
>TRBV4-1|-|-|15|TRBJ1-1
CASSETALLNTEAFF
TGCGCCAGCAGCGAAACCGCTCTTCTGAACACTGAAGCTTTCTTT
>TRBV7-2|-|-|15|TRBJ2-7
CASSLVAGTSYEQYF
TGTGCCAGCAGCTTAGTGGCGGGGACCTCCTACGAGCAGTACTTC
>TRBV10-3|-|-|13|TRBJ2-2
CAISQQGSGELFF
TGTGCCATCAGTCAACAGGGCAGCGGGGAGCTGTTTTTT
>TRBV5-1|-|TRBD1|15|TRBJ1-2
CASSLRTGVNYGYTF
TGCGCCAGCAGCCTTAGGACAGGGGTTAACTATGGCTACACCTTC
>TRBV7-7|-|TRBD2|15|TRBJ2-2
CASSLIGGAGGELFF
TGTGCCAGCAGCTTAATCGGGGGGGCCGGCGGGGAGCTGTTTTTT
>TRBV6-1|-|-|15|TRBJ2-5
CASITIRTPRETQYF
TGTGCCAGCATAACTATAAGGACCCCAAGGGAGACCCAGTACTTC
>TRBV6-1|-|-|14|TRBJ1-6
CASSENRENSPLHF
TGTGCCAGCAGTGAGAACAGGGAGAATTCACCCCTCCACTTT
>TRBV9|-|-|15|TRBJ2-3
CASSVVSGSTDTQYF
TGTGCCAGCAGCGTAGTGAGCGGGAGCACAGATACGCAGTATTTT
>TRBV15|-|-|13|TRBJ2-7
CATGGGGRYEQYF
TGTGCCACCGGAGGGGGCGGGAGATACGAGCAGTACTTC
>TRBV20-1|-|-|11|TRBJ2-3
CSAWQSDTQYF
TGCAGTGCTTGGCAGTCAGATACGCAGTATTTT
>TRBV21-1|once|-|16|TRBJ2-7
CASSKAPGVWSYEQYF
TGTGCCAGCAGCAAAGCGCCAGGGGTATGGTCCTACGAGCAGTACTTC
>TRBV18|-|-|15|TRBJ2-5
CASSPRSLEPETQYF
TGTGCCAGCTCACCACGGAGCCTCGAACCAGAGACCCAGTACTTC
>TRBV5-8|-|-|14|TRBJ1-4
CASSRRQINEKLFF
TGTGCCAGCAGCCGTAGACAGATTAATGAAAAACTGTTTTTT
>TRBV15|-|-|15|TRBJ2-5
CATSRAHRMQETQYF
TGTGCCACCAGCAGAGCTCACCGAATGCAAGAGACCCAGTACTTC
>TRBV5-1|-|-|14|TRBJ2-1
CASNSDRSYNEQFF
TGCGCCAGCAACTCAGACAGGTCCTACAATGAGCAGTTCTTC
>TRBV7-3|-|-|13|TRBJ1-1
CASSLTGGSEAFF
TGTGCCAGCAGCTTAACGGGTGGAAGTGAAGCTTTCTTT
>TRBV7-2|-|TRBD2|15|TRBJ2-7
CASSLNSGSSYEQYF
TGTGCCAGCAGCCTAAATAGCGGGAGCTCCTACGAGCAGTACTTC
>TRBV18|-|-|14|TRBJ2-2
CASSKDRFTGELFF
TGTGCCAGCTCAAAAGACAGATTCACCGGGGAGCTGTTTTTT
>TRBV14|-|-|15|TRBJ2-7
CASSIGAGLIYEQYF
TGTGCCAGCAGCATCGGCGCGGGTCTCATCTACGAGCAGTACTTC
>TRBV4-2|-|-|15|TRBJ2-7
CASSQDGGSFYEQYF
TGTGCCAGCAGCCAAGATGGAGGGTCCTTTTACGAGCAGTACTTC
>TRBV29-1|-|-|13|TRBJ1-1
CSVVEQQNTEAFF
TGCAGCGTTGTTGAACAGCAAAACACTGAAGCTTTCTTT
>TRBV7-3|-|-|17|TRBJ2-1
CASSSWGSQSSYNEQFF
TGTGCCAGCAGCTCGTGGGGAAGCCAGAGCTCCTACAATGAGCAGTTCTTC
>TRBV28|-|-|15|TRBJ2-3
CASSLPLASTDTQYF
TGTGCCAGCAGTTTACCACTCGCTAGCACAGATACGCAGTATTTT
>TRBV4-2|-|-|16|TRBJ2-2
CASSQDWRANTGELFF
TGTGCCAGCAGCCAAGATTGGAGAGCGAACACCGGGGAGCTGTTTTTT
>TRBV5-1|-|-|14|TRBJ1-2
CASSPLTGAHGYTF
TGCGCCAGCAGCCCCCTGACAGGCGCCCATGGCTACACCTTC
>TRBV6-5|-|-|15|TRBJ1-2
CATKDPSGASAGYTF
TGTGCCACAAAGGACCCCTCGGGAGCCTCCGCCGGCTACACCTTC
>TRBV18|-|-|15|TRBJ1-2
CASSPPLAGYYGYTF
TGTGCCAGCTCACCACCGTTGGCAGGTTACTATGGCTACACCTTC
>TRBV6-1|-|-|15|TRBJ1-1
CASSDQGVVLTEAFF
TGTGCCAGCAGTGATCAGGGCGTTGTGTTGACTGAAGCTTTCTTT
>TRBV11-2|-|TRBD1|15|TRBJ1-2
CASSLASDREEGYTF
TGTGCCAGCAGCTTAGCCTCGGACAGGGAAGAGGGCTACACCTTC